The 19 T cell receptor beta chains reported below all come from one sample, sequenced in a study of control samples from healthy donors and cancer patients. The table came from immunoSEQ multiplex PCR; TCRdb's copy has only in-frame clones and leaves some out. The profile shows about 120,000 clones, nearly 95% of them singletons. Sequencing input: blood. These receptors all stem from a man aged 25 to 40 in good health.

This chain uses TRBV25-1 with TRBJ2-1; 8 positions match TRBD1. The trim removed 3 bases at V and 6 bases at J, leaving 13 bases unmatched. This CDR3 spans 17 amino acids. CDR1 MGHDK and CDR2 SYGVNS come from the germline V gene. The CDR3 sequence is CASSDETGVGYFNEQFF. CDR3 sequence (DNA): TGTGCCAGCAGTGACGAGACAGGGGTTGGATATTTCAATGAGCAGTTCTTC.

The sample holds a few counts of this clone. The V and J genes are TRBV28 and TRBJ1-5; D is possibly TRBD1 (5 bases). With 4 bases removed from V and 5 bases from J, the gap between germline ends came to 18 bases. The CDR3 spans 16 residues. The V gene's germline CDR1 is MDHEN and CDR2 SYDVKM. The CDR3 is CASSYPLTGRDQPQHF. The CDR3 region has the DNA TGTGCCAGCAGTTATCCACTTACGGGACGGGATCAGCCCCAGCATTTT.

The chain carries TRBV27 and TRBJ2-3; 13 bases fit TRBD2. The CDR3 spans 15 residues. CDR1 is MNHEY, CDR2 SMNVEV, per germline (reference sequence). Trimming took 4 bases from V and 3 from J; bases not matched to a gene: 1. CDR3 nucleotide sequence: TGTGCCAGCAGTTCGGGACTAGCGGGAACAGATACGCAGTATTTT. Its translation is CASSSGLAGTDTQYF.

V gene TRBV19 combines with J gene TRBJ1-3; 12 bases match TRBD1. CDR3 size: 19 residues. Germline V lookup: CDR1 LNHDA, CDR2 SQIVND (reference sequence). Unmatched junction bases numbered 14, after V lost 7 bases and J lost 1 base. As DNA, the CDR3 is TGTGCCAGTACCCGAATTCCGGGACAGGGGGCCGGATCTGGAAACACCATATATTTT. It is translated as CASTRIPGQGAGSGNTIYF.

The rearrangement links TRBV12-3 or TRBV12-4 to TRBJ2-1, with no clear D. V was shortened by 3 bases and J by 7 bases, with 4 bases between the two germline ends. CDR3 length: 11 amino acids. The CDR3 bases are TGTGCCAGCAGTTTTTTAAATGAGCAGTTCTTC. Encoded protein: CASSFLNEQFF.

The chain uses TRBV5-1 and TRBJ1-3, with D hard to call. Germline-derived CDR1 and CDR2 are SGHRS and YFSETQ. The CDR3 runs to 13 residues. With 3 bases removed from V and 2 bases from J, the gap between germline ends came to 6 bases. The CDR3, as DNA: TGCGCCAGCAGCTCGGGTGCTGGAAACACCATATATTTT. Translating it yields CASSSGAGNTIYF.

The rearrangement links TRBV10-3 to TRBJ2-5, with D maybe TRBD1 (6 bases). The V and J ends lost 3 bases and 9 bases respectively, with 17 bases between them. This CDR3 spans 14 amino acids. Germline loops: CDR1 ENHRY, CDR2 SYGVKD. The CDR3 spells CAISEVDSAMAQYF. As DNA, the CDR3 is TGTGCCATCAGTGAAGTGGACAGCGCTATGGCCCAGTACTTC.

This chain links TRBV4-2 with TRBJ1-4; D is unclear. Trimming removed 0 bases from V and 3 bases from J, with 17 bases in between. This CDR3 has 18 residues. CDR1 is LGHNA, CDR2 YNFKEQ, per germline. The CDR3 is CASSQEEGSASSNEKLFF. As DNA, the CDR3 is TGTGCCAGCAGCCAAGAGGAGGGATCCGCATCCTCTAATGAAAAACTGTTTTTT.

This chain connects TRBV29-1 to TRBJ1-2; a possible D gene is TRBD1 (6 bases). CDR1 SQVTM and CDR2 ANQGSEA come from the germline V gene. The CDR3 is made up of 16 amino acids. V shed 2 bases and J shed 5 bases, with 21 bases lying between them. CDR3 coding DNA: TGCAGCGTTGAACTCTTCCAGGGGATCCCCTCTTATGGCTACACCTTC. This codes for CSVELFQGIPSYGYTF.

The CDR3 protein is CASYPEAGGYYEQYF. The DNA of the CDR3 is TGCGCCAGCTATCCGGAAGCGGGGGGGTACTACGAGCAGTACTTC. The V call is TRBV5-1, the J call TRBJ2-7; 10 nucleotides align to TRBD2. Germline trimming cut 7 bases from V and 3 bases from J; bases unmatched to any gene: 10. The CDR3 totals 15 residues. Germline values: CDR1 SGHRS, CDR2 YFSETQ.

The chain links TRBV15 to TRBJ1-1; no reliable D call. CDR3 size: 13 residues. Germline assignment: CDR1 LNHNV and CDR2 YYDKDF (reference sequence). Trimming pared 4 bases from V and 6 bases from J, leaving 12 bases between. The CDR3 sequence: CATSNNGLAEAFF. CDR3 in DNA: TGTGCCACCAGCAATAATGGGTTAGCTGAAGCTTTCTTT.

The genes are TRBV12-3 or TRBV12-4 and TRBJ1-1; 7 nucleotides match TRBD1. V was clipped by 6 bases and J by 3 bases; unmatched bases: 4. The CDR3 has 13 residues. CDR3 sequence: CASRPGQYTEAFF. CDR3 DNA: TGTGCCAGCAGGCCGGGACAGTACACTGAAGCTTTCTTT.

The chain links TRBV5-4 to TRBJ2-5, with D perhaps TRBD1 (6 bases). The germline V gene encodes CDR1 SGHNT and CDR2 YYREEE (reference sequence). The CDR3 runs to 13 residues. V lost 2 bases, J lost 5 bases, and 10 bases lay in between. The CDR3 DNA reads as TGTGCCAGCAGCTTCAGGGGATTGGAGACCCAGTACTTC. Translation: CASSFRGLETQYF.

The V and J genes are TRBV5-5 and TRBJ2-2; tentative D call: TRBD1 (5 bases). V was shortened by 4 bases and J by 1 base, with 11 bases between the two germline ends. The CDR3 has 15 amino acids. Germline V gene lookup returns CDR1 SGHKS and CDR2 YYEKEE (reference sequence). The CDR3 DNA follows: TGTGCCAGCAGCCGTATCCAGGGGAACACCGGGGAGCTGTTTTTT. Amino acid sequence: CASSRIQGNTGELFF.

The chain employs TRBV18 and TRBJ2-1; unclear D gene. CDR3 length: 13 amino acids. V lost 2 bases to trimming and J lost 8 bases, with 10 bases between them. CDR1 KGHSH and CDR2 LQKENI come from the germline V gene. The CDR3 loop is CASSPDPGHEQFF. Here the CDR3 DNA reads TGTGCCAGCTCACCAGACCCCGGCCATGAGCAGTTCTTC.

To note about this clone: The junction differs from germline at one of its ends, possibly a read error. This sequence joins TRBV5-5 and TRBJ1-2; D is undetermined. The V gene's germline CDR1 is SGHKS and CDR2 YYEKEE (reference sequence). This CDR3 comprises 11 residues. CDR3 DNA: TGTGCCAGCAGCGTAACAGACGTAGTCGCCTTC. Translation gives CASSVTDVVAF.

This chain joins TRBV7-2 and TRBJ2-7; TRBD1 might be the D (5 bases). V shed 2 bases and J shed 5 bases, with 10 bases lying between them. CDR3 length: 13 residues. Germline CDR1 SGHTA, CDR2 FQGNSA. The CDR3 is CASSLIRVDEQYF. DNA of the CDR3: TGTGCCAGCAGCTTAATCAGGGTGGACGAGCAGTACTTC.

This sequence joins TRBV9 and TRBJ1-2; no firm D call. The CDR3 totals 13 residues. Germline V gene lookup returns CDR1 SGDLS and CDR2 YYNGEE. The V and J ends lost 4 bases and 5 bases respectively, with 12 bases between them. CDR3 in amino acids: CASSQDDRYGYTF. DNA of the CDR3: TGTGCCAGCAGCCAGGACGATAGATATGGCTACACCTTC.

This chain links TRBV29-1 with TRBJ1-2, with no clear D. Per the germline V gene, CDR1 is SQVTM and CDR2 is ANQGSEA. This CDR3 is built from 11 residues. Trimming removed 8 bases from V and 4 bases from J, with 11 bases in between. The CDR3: CSSPGFYGYTF. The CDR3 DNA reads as TGCAGCTCCCCGGGCTTCTATGGCTACACCTTC. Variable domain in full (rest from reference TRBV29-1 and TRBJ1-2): SAVISQKPSRDICQRGTSLTIQCQVDSQVTMMFWYRQQPGQSLTLIATANQGSEATYESGFVIDKFPISRPNLTFSTLTVSNMSPEDSSIYLCSSPGFYGYTFGSGTRLTVV.